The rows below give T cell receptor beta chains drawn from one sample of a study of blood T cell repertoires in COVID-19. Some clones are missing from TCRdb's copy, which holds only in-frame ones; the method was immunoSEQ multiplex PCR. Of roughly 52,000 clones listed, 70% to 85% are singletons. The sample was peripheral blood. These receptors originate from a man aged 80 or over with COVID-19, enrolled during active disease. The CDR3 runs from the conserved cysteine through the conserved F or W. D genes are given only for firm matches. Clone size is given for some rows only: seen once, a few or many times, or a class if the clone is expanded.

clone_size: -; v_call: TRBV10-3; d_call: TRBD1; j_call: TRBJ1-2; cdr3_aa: CAINTNSGQFFNYGYTF; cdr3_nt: TGTGCCATCAATACAAACTCGGGACAGTTCTTTAACTATGGCTACACCTTC
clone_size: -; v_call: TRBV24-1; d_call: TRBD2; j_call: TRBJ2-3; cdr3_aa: CATSGGASGGTDTQYF; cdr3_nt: TGTGCCACCAGTGGAGGGGCTAGCGGAGGTACAGATACGCAGTATTTT
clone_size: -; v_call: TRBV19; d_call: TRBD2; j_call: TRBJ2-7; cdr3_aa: CASSIGGPGLGRNEQYF; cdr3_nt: TGTGCCAGTAGTATAGGGGGGCCGGGACTAGGACGTAACGAGCAGTACTTC
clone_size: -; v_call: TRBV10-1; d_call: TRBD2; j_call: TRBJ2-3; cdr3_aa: CASSPGASGDTDTQYF; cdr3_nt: TGCGCCAGCAGCCCTGGGGCTAGCGGGGACACAGATACGCAGTATTTT
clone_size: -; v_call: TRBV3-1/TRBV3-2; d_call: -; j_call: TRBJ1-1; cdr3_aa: CASSQDSGGNTEAFF; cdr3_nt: TGTGCCAGCAGCCAAGACTCGGGGGGGAACACTGAAGCTTTCTTT
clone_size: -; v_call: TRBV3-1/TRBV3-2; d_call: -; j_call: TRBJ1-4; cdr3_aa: CASLNRGNDNEKLFF; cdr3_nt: TGTGCCAGCCTGAACCGGGGGAATGATAATGAAAAACTGTTTTTT
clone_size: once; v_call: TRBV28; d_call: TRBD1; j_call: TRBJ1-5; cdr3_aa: CATPDRGRSYSNQPQHF; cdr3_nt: TGTGCCACCCCTGACAGGGGCCGTTCCTATAGCAATCAGCCCCAGCATTTT
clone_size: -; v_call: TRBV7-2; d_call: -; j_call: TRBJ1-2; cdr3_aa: CASSLMGGPMGYGYTF; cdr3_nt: TGTGCCAGCAGCTTAATGGGGGGTCCGATGGGGTATGGCTACACCTTC
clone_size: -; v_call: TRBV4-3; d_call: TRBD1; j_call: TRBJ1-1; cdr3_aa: CASSQDLDRVGTEAFF; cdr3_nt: TGCGCCAGCAGCCAAGATTTGGACAGGGTGGGCACTGAAGCTTTCTTT
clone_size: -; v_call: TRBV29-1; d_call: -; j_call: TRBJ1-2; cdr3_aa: CSVEVRLRKNYGYTF; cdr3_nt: TGCAGCGTTGAAGTTCGATTGCGGAAAAACTATGGCTACACCTTC
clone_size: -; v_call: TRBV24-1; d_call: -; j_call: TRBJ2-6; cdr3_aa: CATSERGWPGANVLTF; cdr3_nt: TGTGCCACCAGTGAAAGGGGCTGGCCTGGGGCCAACGTCCTGACTTTC
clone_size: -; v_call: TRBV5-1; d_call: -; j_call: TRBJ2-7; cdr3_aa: CASRLLTGPGYEQYF; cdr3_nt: TGCGCCAGCAGGCTTTTGACAGGTCCCGGCTACGAGCAGTACTTC
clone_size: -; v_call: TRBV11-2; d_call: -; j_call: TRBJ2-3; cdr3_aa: CASSSGVGTQYF; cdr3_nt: TGTGCCAGCAGCTCTGGAGTAGGTACGCAGTATTTT
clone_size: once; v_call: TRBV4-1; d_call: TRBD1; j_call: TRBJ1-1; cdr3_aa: CASTTLGGTGGIDTEAFF; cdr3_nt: TGCGCCAGCACAACCCTAGGGGGTACAGGGGGCATCGACACTGAAGCTTTCTTT
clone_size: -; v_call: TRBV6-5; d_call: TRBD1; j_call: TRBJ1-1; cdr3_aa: CASRPPRQGRAEAFF; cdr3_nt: TGTGCCAGCAGGCCCCCTCGACAGGGGCGGGCTGAAGCTTTCTTT
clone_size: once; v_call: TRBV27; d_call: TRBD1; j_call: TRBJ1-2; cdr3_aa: CASSPWDRGNGYTF; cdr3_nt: TGTGCCAGCAGTCCCTGGGACAGGGGAAATGGCTACACCTTC